This TCR beta chain was sequenced for a study of technical replicates of blood from a handful of donors (dated by TCRdb to about 2017). Library creation used the immunoSEQ multiplex PCR assay. The immuneACCESS repertoire file appears here via TCRdb, limited to in-frame rearrangements. These files lack a portion of the clones; in checked studies, under half of the deficit traces to unresolved V genes, and the cause of the others is not known. For this sample there are 80,000 to 100,000 clones; 95% appear just once. Over 0.2% of the sample is taken by the ten largest. Via the germline V gene, CDR1 is SGHRS and CDR2 YFSETQ. V trim: 4 bases; J trim: 0 bases; unmatched bases: 9. The CDR3 has 16 amino acids, counting the end cysteine and phenylalanine. CDR3 DNA is the only sequence kept; it has 48 bases, read in frame from the first base. Points on this clone: What this receptor recognizes is not known. Base qualities were left out, and no much larger clone turns up one base away.

The clonotype comes from a human donor in good health. The sequence joins TRBV5-1 to TRBJ1-1; 7 junctional bases match TRBD1. Material for sequencing was T cells isolated from PBMCs. The CDR3 protein is CASSLRPTGMNTEAFF. The bases are TGCGCCAGCAGCCTTCGACCGACAGGGATGAACACTGAAGCTTTCTTT.